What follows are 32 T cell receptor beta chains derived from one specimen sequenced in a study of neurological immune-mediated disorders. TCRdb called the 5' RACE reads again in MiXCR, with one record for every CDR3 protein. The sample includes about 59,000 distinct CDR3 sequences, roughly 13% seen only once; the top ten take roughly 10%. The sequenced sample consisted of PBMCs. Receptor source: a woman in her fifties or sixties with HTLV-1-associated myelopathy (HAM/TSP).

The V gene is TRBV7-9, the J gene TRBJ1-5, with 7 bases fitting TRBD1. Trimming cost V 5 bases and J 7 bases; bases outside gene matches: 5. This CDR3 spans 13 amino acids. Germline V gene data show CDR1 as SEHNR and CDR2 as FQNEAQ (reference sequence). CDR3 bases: TGTGCCAGCAGCCGGACAGGCGACCAGCCCCAGCATTTT. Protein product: CASSRTGDQPQHF.

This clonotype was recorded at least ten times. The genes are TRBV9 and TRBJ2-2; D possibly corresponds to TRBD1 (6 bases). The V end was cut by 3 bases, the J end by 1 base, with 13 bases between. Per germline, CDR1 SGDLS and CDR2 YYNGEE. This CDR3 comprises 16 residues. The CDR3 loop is CASSAGTPRNTGELFF. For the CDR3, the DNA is TGTGCCAGCAGCGCCGGGACACCCAGGAACACCGGGGAGCTGTTTTTT.

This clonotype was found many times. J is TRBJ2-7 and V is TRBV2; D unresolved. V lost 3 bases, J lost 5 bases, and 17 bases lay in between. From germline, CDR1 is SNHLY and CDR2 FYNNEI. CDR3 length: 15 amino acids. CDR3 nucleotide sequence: TGTGCCAGCAGTGACGGAGACACCCGGAGAGACGAGCAGTACTTC. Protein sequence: CASSDGDTRRDEQYF.

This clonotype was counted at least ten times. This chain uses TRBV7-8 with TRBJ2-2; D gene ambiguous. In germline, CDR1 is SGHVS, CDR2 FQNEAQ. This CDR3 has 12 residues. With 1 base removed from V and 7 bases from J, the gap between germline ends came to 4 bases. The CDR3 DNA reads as TGTGCCAGCAGCTTAGATGGCGGGGAGCTGTTTTTT. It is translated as CASSLDGGELFF.

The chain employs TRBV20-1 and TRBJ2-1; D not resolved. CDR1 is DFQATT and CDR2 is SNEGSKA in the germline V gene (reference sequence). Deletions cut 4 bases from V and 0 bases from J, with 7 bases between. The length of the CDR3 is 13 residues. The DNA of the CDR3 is TGCAGTGCTATCTCAAACTCCTACAATGAGCAGTTCTTC. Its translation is CSAISNSYNEQFF.

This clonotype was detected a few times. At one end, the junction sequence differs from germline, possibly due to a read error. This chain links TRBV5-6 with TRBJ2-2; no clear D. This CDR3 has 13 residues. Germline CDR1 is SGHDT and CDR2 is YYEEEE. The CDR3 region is CASSLGHTRELFF. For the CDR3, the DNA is TGTGCCAGCAGCTTGGGTCACACCCGGGAGCTGTTTTTT.

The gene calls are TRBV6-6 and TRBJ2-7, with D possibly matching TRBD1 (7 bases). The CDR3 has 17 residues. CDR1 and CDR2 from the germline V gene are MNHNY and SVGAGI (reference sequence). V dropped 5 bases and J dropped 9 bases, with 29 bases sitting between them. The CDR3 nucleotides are TGTGCCAGCAGTCCCAAGGGTACAGATCGCACCAGGGGGGTGCAGTACTTC. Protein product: CASSPKGTDRTRGVQYF.

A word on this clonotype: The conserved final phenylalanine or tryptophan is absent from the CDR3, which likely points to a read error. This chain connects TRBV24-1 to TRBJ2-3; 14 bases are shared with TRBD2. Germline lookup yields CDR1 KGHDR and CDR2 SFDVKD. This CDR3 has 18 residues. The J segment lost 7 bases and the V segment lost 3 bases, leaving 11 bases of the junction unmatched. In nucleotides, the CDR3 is TGTGCCACCAGTGATCCTCGGGGACTAGCGGGAGATTCATATACGCAGTATTTA. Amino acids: CATSDPRGLAGDSYTQYL.

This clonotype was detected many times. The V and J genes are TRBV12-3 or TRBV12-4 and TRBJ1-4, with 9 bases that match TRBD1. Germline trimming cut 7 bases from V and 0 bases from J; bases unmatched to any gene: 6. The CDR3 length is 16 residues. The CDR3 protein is CASMDRGVPTNEKLFF. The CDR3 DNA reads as TGTGCCAGCATGGACAGGGGAGTCCCAACTAATGAAAAACTGTTTTTT.

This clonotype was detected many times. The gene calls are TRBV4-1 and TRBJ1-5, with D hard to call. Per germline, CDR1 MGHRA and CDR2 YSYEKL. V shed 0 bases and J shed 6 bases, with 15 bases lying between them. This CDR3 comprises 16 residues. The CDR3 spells CASSQDSSGKGQPQHF. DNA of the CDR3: TGCGCCAGCAGCCAAGATTCCAGTGGGAAGGGTCAGCCCCAGCATTTT.

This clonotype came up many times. In DNA form, the CDR3 reads TGTGCCAGCAGCATACAGGGTGATCAGCCCCAGCATTTT. Encoded protein: CASSIQGDQPQHF. The J gene is TRBJ1-5, the V gene TRBV27; possibly TRBD1 for D (6 bases). The ends were cut back, 6 bases at V and 5 bases at J, with 11 bases in the middle. The CDR3 has 13 amino acids. CDR1 and CDR2 from the germline V gene are MNHEY and SMNVEV (reference sequence).

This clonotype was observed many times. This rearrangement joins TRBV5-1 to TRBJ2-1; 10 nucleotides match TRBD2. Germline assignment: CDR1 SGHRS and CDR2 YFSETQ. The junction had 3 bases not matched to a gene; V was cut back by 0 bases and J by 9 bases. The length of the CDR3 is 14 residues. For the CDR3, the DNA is TGCGCCAGCAGCTTGGTCGGACTAGCGGCTGAGCAGTTCTTC. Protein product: CASSLVGLAAEQFF.

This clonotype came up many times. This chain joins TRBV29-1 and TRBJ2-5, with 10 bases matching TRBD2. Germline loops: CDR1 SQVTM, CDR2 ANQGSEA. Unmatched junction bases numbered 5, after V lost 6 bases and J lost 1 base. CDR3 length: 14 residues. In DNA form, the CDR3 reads TGCAGCGTGCATCTAGCGGGAGCCCAAGAGACCCAGTACTTC. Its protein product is CSVHLAGAQETQYF.

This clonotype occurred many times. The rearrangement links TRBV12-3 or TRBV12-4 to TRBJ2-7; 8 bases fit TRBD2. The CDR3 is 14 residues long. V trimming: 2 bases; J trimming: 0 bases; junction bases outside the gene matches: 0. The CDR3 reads CASSLLAGSYEQYF. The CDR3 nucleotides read TGTGCCAGCAGTTTACTAGCGGGCTCCTACGAGCAGTACTTC.

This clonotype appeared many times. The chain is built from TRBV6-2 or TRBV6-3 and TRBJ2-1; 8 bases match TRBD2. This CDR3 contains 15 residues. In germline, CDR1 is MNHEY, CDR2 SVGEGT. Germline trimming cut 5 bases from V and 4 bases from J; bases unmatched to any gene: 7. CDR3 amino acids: CASSPNSGAYNEQFF. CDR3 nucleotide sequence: TGTGCCAGCAGTCCAAATAGCGGGGCATACAATGAGCAGTTCTTC.

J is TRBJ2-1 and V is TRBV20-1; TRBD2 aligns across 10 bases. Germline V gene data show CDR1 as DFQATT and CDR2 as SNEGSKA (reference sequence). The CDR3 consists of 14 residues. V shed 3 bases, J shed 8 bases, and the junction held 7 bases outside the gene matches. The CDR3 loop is CSARELAGVHEQFF. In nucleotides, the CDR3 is TGCAGTGCTAGGGAGCTAGCGGGAGTCCATGAGCAGTTCTTC.

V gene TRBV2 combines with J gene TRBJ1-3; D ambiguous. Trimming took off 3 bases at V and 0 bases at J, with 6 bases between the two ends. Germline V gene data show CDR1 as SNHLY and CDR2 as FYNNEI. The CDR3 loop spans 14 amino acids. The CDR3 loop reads CASSDGVSGNTIYF. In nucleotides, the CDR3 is TGTGCCAGCAGTGACGGAGTCTCTGGAAACACCATATATTTT.

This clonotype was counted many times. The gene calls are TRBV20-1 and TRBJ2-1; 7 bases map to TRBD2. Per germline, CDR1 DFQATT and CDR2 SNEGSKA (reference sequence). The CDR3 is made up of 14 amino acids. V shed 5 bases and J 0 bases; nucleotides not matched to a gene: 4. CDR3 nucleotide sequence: TGCAGTGCTGGGGACTACAACTCCTACAATGAGCAGTTCTTC. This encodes CSAGDYNSYNEQFF.

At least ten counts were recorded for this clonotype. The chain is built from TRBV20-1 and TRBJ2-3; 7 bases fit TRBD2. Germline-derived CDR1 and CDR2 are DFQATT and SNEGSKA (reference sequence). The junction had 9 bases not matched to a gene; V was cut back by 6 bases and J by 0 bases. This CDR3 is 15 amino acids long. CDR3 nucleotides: TGCAGTGCAATAAATGGGGGGGGGAGCACAGATACGCAGTATTTT. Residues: CSAINGGGSTDTQYF.

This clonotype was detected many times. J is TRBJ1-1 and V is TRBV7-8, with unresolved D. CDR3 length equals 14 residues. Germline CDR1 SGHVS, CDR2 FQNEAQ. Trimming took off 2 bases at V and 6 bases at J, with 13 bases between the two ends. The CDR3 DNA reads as TGTGCCAGCAGCTTATTTGGGCCCTTACCTGAAGCTTTCTTT. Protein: CASSLFGPLPEAFF. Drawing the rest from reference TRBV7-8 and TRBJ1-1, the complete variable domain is GAGVSQSPRYKVAKRGQDVALRCDPISGHVSLFWYQQALGQGPEFLTYFQNEAQLDKSGLPSDRFFAERPEGSVSTLKIQRTQQEDSAVYLCASSLFGPLPEAFFGQGTRLTVV.

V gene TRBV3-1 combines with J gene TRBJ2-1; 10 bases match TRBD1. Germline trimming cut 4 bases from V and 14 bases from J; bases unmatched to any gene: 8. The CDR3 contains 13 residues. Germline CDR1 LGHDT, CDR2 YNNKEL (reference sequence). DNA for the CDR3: TGTGCCAGCAGCCCCCCCGGACAGGGGGGGAAGTTCTTC. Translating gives CASSPPGQGGKFF.

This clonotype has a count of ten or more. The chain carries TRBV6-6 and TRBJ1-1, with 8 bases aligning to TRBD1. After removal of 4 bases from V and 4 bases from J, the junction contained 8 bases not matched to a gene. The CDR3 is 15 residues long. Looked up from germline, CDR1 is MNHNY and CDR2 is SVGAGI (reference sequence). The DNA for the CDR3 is TGTGCCAGCAGTTCCCCGGACAGGGCGGGCACTGAAGCTTTCTTT. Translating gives CASSSPDRAGTEAFF.

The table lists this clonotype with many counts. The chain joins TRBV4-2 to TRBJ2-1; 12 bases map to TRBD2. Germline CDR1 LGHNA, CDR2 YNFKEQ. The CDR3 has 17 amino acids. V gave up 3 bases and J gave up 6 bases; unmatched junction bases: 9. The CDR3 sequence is CASSQETLAGGTNEQFF. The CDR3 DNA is TGTGCCAGCAGCCAGGAAACTCTAGCGGGAGGGACCAATGAGCAGTTCTTC.

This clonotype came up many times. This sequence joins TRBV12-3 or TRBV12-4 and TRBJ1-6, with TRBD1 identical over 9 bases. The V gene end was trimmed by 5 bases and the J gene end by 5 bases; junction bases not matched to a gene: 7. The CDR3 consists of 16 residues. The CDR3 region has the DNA TGTGCCAGCAGTCCGGACAGGGGAAGCCATAATTCACCCCTCCACTTT. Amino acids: CASSPDRGSHNSPLHF.

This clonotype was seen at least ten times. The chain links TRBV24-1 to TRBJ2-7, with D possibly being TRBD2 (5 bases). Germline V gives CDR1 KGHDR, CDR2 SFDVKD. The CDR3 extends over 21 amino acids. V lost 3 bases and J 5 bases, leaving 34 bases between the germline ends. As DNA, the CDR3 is TGTGCCACCAGTGATCGCCCCCCCTTCTGGGGTATTCGGACGGAGGAGGACGAGCAGTACTTC. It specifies CATSDRPPFWGIRTEEDEQYF.

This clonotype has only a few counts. CDR3 residues: CASSARTSGSGETQYF. The CDR3 region has the DNA TGTGCCAGCAGCGCCCGGACTAGCGGGAGTGGTGAGACCCAGTACTTC. This sequence joins TRBV3-1 and TRBJ2-5, with TRBD2 matching 13 bases. Germline V gives CDR1 LGHDT, CDR2 YNNKEL (reference sequence). The V segment lost 5 bases and the J segment 5 bases; nucleotides outside the gene matches: 8. The CDR3 sequence is 16 residues long.

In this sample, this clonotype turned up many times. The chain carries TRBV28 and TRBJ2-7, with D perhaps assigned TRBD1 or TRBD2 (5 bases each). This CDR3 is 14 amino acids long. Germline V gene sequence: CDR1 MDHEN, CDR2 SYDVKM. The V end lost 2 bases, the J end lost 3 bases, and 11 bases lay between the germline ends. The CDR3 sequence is CASSLVRAGYEQYF. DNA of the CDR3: TGTGCCAGCAGTTTAGTCAGGGCGGGCTACGAGCAGTACTTC.

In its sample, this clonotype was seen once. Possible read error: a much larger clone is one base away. As DNA, the CDR3 is TGTGCCAGCAGCCAGGCTAGCGGGAGCCCCTTCGATGAGCATTTCTTC. It codes for CASSQASGSPFDEHFF. V is TRBV3-1 and J is TRBJ2-1, with 10 bases that match TRBD2. Germline V gene sequence: CDR1 LGHDT, CDR2 YNNKEL (reference sequence). The CDR3 runs to 16 residues.

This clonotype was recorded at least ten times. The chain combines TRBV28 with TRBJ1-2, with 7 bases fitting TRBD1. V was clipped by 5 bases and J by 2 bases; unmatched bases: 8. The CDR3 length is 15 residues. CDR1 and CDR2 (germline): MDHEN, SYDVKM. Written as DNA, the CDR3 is TGTGCCAGCAGTGACGCGGGGGGACAGAACTATGGCTACACCTTC. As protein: CASSDAGGQNYGYTF.

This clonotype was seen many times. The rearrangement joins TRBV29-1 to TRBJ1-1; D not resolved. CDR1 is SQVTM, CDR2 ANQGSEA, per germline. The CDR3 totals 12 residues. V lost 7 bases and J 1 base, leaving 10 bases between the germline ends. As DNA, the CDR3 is TGCAGCGGATCGCGCACGAACACTGAAGCTTTCTTT. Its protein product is CSGSRTNTEAFF.

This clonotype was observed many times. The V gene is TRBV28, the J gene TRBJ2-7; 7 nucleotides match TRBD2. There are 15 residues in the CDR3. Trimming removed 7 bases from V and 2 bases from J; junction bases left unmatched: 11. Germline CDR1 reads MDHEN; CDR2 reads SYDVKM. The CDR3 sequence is CASNLGGGSPYEQYF. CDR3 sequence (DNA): TGTGCCAGCAATTTGGGGGGGGGAAGCCCCTACGAGCAGTACTTC.

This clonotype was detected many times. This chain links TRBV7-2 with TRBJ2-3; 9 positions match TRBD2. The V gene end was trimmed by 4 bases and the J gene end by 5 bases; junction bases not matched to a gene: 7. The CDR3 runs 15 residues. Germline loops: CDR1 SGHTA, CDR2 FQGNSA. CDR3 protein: CASSWGGRALDTQYF. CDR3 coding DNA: TGTGCCAGCAGCTGGGGCGGGAGGGCCCTAGATACGCAGTATTTT.